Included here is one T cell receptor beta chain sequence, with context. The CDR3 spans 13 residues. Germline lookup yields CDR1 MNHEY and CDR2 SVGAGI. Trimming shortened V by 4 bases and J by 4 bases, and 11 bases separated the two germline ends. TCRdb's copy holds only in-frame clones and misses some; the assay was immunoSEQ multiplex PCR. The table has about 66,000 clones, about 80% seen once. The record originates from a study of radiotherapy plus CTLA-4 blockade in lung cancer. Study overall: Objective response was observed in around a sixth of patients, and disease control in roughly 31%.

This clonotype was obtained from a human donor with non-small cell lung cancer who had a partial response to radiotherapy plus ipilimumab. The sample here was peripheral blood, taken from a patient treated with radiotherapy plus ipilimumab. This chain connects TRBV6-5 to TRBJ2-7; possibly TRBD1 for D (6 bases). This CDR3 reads CASSLGAQYEQYF. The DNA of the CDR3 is TGTGCCAGCAGTTTGGGGGCGCAATACGAGCAGTACTTC.